The rows below give T cell receptor beta chains drawn from one sample of a study of spatial heterogeneity in lung cancer. TCRdb ran MiXCR on the 5' RACE reads and lists one entry per CDR3 protein. The table has 20,000 to 25,000 distinct CDR3 sequences, around 4.3% seen once. Specimen: PBMCs, collected at surgery. Receptors were obtained from a male donor with early-stage non-small cell lung cancer. The CDR3 runs from the conserved cysteine through the conserved F or W. A D gene is named only where the DNA matches it firmly. For some rows the clone size is stated as once, few or many, or as a class when expanded; others skip it.

d_gene	abundance	v_gene	j_gene	CDR3aa	CDR3nt
.	.	TRBV24-1	TRBJ2-5	CATSDTLPETQYF	TGTGCCACCAGTGACACCCTCCCAGAGACCCAGTACTTC
.	medium-sized	TRBV9	TRBJ2-3	CASSGYRASTDTQYF	TGTGCCAGCAGCGGCTACAGGGCCAGCACAGATACGCAGTATTTT
TRBD2	few	TRBV30	TRBJ2-2	CAWSTRTSATGELFF	TGTGCCTGGAGTACCAGGACTAGCGCCACCGGGGAGCTGTTTTTT
.	many	TRBV4-3	TRBJ2-6	CASSQDLVSSGANVLTF	TGCGCCAGCAGCCAAGATTTGGTCAGCTCTGGGGCCAACGTCCTGACTTTC
.	many	TRBV9	TRBJ2-1	CASSSTVAPYNEQFF	TGTGCCAGCAGCTCTACAGTAGCCCCCTACAATGAGCAGTTCTTC
.	many	TRBV5-1	TRBJ1-2	CASTLSGTNNYGYTF	TGCGCCAGCACCCTCTCGGGAACCAATAACTATGGCTACACCTTC
TRBD2	many	TRBV4-2	TRBJ2-2	CASSQDPSGRDTGELFF	TGTGCCAGCAGCCAAGATCCTAGCGGGAGAGACACCGGGGAGCTGTTTTTT
.	few	TRBV7-2	TRBJ1-2	CASSLGSGAAYGYTF	TGTGCCAGCAGCTTAGGATCGGGGGCTGCCTATGGCTACACCTTC
TRBD1	many	TRBV7-6	TRBJ1-4	CASSQETGYAEKLFF	TGTGCCAGCAGCCAAGAGACAGGGTATGCTGAAAAACTGTTTTTT
.	many	TRBV5-1	TRBJ2-5	CASSLADNIQETQYF	TGCGCCAGCAGCTTGGCGGACAACATCCAAGAGACCCAGTACTTC
.	medium-sized	TRBV10-3	TRBJ1-1	CASRDNNMNTEAFF	TGTGCCAGCCGGGACAATAACATGAACACTGAAGCTTTCTTT
.	many	TRBV12-3/TRBV12-4	TRBJ2-3	CASTLSLITDTQYF	TGTGCCAGCACCTTGAGCCTGATCACAGATACGCAGTATTTT
.	.	TRBV6-2/TRBV6-3	TRBJ1-1	CATLSALWGTEAFF	TGTGCCACCCTAAGCGCTTTATGGGGTACTGAAGCTTTCTTT